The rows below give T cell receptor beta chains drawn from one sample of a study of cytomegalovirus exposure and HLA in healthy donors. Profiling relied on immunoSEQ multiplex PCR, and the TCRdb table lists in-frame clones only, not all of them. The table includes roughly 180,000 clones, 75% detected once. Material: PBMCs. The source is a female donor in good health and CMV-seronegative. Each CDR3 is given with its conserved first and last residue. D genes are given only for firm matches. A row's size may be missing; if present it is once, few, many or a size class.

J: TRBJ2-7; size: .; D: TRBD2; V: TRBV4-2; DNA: TGTGCCAGCAGCCAAGGGACTAGCGGGAGGTATGAGCAGTACTTC; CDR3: CASSQGTSGRYEQYF
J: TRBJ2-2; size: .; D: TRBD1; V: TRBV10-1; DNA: TGCGCCAGCAGTGCCCCGGGACAGGTGAACACCGGGGAGCTGTTTTTT; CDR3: CASSAPGQVNTGELFF
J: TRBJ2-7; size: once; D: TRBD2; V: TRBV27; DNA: TGTGCCGTGGGGAGGGGAACCGAGCAGTACTTC; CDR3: CAVGRGTEQYF
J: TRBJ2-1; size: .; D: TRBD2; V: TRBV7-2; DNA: TGTGCCAGCAGCTTAGAGAACAGGGTAGCGGGAAATGAGCAGTTCTTC; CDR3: CASSLENRVAGNEQFF
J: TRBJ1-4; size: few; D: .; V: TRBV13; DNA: TGTGCCAGCAGCTTATCGACTTCCGAAAAACTGTTTTTT; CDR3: CASSLSTSEKLFF
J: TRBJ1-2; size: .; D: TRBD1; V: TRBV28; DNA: TGTGCCAGCAGTCAGAGGGGGCGCGTTGACTATGGCTACACCTTC; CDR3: CASSQRGRVDYGYTF
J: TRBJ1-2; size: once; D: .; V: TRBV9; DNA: TGTGCCAGCAGCGAGTGGGACGGGGGGGGCTACACCTTC; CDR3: CASSEWDGGGYTF
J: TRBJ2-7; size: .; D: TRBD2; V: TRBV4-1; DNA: TGCGCCAGCAGCCTCGATGGGGGGGCCTACGAGCAGTACTTC; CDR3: CASSLDGGAYEQYF
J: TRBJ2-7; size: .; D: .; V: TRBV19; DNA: TGTGCCAGTAGTATAGCCAGGGGATCCTACGAGCAGTACTTC; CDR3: CASSIARGSYEQYF
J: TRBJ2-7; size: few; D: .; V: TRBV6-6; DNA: TGTGCCAGCAGCCCTCTTACCTACGAGCAGTACTTC; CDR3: CASSPLTYEQYF
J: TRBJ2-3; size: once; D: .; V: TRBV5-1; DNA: TGCGCCAGCAGCCCGGCGGATTCCACAGATACGCAGTATTTT; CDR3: CASSPADSTDTQYF
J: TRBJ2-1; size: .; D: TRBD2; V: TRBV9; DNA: TGTGCCAGCAGCCCCCTCGGGAGGAACAATGAGCAGTTCTTC; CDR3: CASSPLGRNNEQFF
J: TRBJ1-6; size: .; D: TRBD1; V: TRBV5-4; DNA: TGTGCCAGCAGCTTGGAGGGGGCCCCTTTCCTACCCCTCCACTTT; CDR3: CASSLEGAPFLPLHF
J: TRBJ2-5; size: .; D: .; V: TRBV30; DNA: TGTGCCTGCCCGGACAGAGCCCAAGAGACCCAGTACTTC; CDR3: CACPDRAQETQYF
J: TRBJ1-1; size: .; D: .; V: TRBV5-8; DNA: TGTGCCAGCAGCTTCGAGCTGAACACTGAAGCTTTCTTT; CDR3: CASSFELNTEAFF
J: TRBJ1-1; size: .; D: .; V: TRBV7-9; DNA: TGTGCCAGCAGCCGTGACAGGAAAGGGGAAGCTTTCTTT; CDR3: CASSRDRKGEAFF
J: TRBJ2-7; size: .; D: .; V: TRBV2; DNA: TGTGCCAGCACCCCCGAGATTCCCTACGAGCAGTACTTC; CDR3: CASTPEIPYEQYF
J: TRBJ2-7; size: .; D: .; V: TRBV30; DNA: TGTGCCTGGAGTGTACTGACAGAGCAGTACTTC; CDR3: CAWSVLTEQYF
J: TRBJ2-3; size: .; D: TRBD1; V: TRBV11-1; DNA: TGTGCCAGCAGCTTTCCGACAGGGGGCACAGATACGCAGTATTTT; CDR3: CASSFPTGGTDTQYF
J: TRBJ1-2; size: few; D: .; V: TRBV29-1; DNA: TGCAGCGCGAGCCAAGGAGGGAGTCCGGCAGGGGGCTACACCTTC; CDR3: CSASQGGSPAGGYTF
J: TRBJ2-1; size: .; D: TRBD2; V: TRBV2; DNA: TGTGCCAGCACGACGACTAGCCGAAACAATGAGCAGTTCTTC; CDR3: CASTTTSRNNEQFF
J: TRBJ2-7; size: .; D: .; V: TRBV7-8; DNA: TGTGCCAGCAGCCCGACCGAGACAGACTACGAGCAGTACTTC; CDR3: CASSPTETDYEQYF
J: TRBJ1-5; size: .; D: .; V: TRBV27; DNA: TGTGCCAGCAGTTTATATCCGGATCAGCCCCAGCATTTT; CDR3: CASSLYPDQPQHF
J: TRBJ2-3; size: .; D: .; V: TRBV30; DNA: TGTGCCTGGAGTGTACGTGGAGGGATGTCGAATACGCAGTATTTT; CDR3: CAWSVRGGMSNTQYF
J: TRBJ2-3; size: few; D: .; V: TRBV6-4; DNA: TGTGCCAGCAGCCCTGACAGGAGACACACAGATACGCAGTATTTT; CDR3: CASSPDRRHTDTQYF
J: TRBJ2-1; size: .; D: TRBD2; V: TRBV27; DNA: TGTGCCAGCAGTTTATTGTCCCCTAGCGGGCAAGGCTACAATGAGCAGTTCTTC; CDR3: CASSLLSPSGQGYNEQFF
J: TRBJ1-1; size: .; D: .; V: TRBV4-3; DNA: TGCGCCAGCAGCCAGACAGGTCCCCTCATGAACACTGAAGCTTTCTTT; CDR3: CASSQTGPLMNTEAFF
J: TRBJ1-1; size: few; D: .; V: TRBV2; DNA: TGTGCCAGCAGGGGGGGTCAGGGCACTGAAGCTTTCTTT; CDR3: CASRGGQGTEAFF
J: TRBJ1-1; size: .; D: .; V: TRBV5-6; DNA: TGTGCCAGCAGCTTGCTCCCGGGGAACACTGAAGCTTTCTTT; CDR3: CASSLLPGNTEAFF
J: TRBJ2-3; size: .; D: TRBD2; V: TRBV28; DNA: TGTGCCAGCAGCTATAGCGGGAGGGGGGGTAACACAGATACGCAGTATTTT; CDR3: CASSYSGRGGNTDTQYF
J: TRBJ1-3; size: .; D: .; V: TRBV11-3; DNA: TGTGCCAGCAGCCCGTTTACTCCCCGGCAGGGTGTCGTCTCTGGTAACACCATATATTTT; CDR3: CASSPFTPRQGVVSGNTIYF
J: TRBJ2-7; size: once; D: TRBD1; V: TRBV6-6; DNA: TGTGCCAGCAGATTCGGACAGGTCGAGCAGTACTTC; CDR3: CASRFGQVEQYF